Below are 16 T cell receptor beta chains sequenced from a single sample in a study of blood T cell repertoires in COVID-19. Here immunoSEQ multiplex PCR was the method, and the copy in TCRdb shows in-frame clones only, minus some. The sample records 150,000 to 200,000 clones, approximately 90% being singletons. Material: peripheral blood. Receptor source: a human donor in a cohort sampled during active COVID-19.

The chain employs TRBV9 and TRBJ1-2, with D uncertain. The V gene's germline CDR1 is SGDLS and CDR2 YYNGEE. This CDR3 region has 15 residues. V gave up 4 bases and J gave up 5 bases, with 18 bases separating them. CDR3 sequence reads: CASSLGPLEQYGYTF. CDR3 in DNA: TGTGCCAGCAGCTTAGGACCCCTCGAACAGTATGGCTACACCTTC.

J is TRBJ2-7 and V is TRBV30; D is unresolved. Trimming pared 2 bases from V and 8 bases from J, leaving 10 bases between. Germline values: CDR1 GTSNPN, CDR2 SVGIG (reference sequence). The CDR3 runs to 11 residues. The CDR3 loop reads CAWSSRQKQYF. CDR3 in DNA: TGTGCCTGGAGTTCAAGACAAAAGCAGTACTTC. Based on the CDR3 plus reference TRBV30 and TRBJ2-7, the full variable domain is SQTIHQWPATLVQPVGSPLSLECTVEGTSNPNLYWYRQAAGRGLQLLFYSVGIGQISSEVPQNLSASRPQDRQFILSSKKLLLSDSGFYLCAWSSRQKQYFGPGTRLTVT.

The chain is built from TRBV29-1 and TRBJ1-2, with TRBD1 matching over 9 bases. V trimming: 7 bases; J trimming: 6 bases; junction bases outside the gene matches: 15. The CDR3 is made up of 15 amino acids. Germline-derived CDR1 and CDR2 are SQVTM and ANQGSEA. Here the CDR3 reads CSALAGTGRPNGYTF. The CDR3 coding sequence is TGCAGCGCCCTGGCCGGGACAGGGAGACCCAATGGCTACACCTTC.

This sequence joins TRBV6-5 and TRBJ1-2; no clear D. This CDR3 is 14 amino acids long. CDR1 is MNHEY, CDR2 SVGAGI, per germline. V gave up 0 bases and J gave up 2 bases, with 7 bases separating them. CDR3 DNA sequence: TGTGCCAGCAGTTACTCGAGCGGAAACTATGGCTACACCTTC. This sequence encodes CASSYSSGNYGYTF.

This chain joins TRBV19 and TRBJ2-3; no clear D. Trimming stripped 2 bases from V and 5 bases from J, with 8 bases between. Germline V gene data show CDR1 as LNHDA and CDR2 as SQIVND (reference sequence). This CDR3 contains 13 residues. The CDR3 region is CASSIQVGDTQYF. The DNA for the CDR3 is TGTGCCAGTAGTATACAAGTCGGAGATACGCAGTATTTT.

J is TRBJ2-6 and V is TRBV3-1 (or the pseudogene TRBV3-2); no clear D gene. Per germline, CDR1 LGHDT and CDR2 YNNKEL (reference sequence). V lost 7 bases, J lost 4 bases, and 8 bases lay in between. The length of the CDR3 is 13 residues. The chain's CDR3 is CASTVRGANVLTF. The CDR3 DNA follows: TGTGCCAGCACGGTGAGGGGGGCCAACGTCCTGACTTTC.

The chain links TRBV4-3 to TRBJ1-2, with 7 bases aligning to TRBD1. V dropped 0 bases and J dropped 5; count of bases not matched to a gene: 12. Germline V gene data show CDR1 as LGHNA and CDR2 as YSLEER. The CDR3 totals 17 residues. CDR3 in DNA: TGCGCCAGCAGCCAAGATGTCCCGGAGGGGGCGCGGTATGGCTACACCTTC. Residues: CASSQDVPEGARYGYTF.

This clone was seen a few times. The chain links TRBV6-5 to TRBJ2-4; the match to TRBD1 covers 9 bases. The germline CDR1 and CDR2 sequences are MNHEY and SVGAGI. After removal of 6 bases from V and 5 bases from J, the junction contained 8 bases not matched to a gene. The CDR3 has 15 amino acids. In DNA, the CDR3 is TGTGCCAGCAGACCCGGGACAGGGTCGGAAAACATTCAGTACTTC. It specifies CASRPGTGSENIQYF.

J is TRBJ1-4 and V is TRBV4-3; tentative D call: TRBD1 (5 bases). This CDR3 comprises 15 residues. From germline, CDR1 is LGHNA and CDR2 YSLEER. V gave up 1 base and J gave up 7 bases, with 13 bases separating them. As DNA, the CDR3 is TGCGCCAGCAGCCAAGGATCCGGGGGGAGTGAAAAACTGTTTTTT. Translating gives CASSQGSGGSEKLFF.

The chain joins TRBV9 to TRBJ2-5, with 8 positions matching TRBD2. Trimming cost V 0 bases and J 4 bases; bases outside gene matches: 14. Germline assignment: CDR1 SGDLS and CDR2 YYNGEE. The CDR3 loop spans 18 amino acids. CDR3 coding DNA: TGTGCCAGCAGCGTAGCCCCAGCGGGGGCCACAAAAGGAGAGACCCAGTACTTC. As protein: CASSVAPAGATKGETQYF.

The J gene is TRBJ2-7, the V gene TRBV27, with D uncertain. The CDR3 contains 13 residues. V was clipped by 5 bases and J by 0 bases, with 8 bases between them. Germline-derived CDR1 and CDR2 are MNHEY and SMNVEV (reference sequence). The CDR3 coding sequence is TGTGCCAGCAGTCCCCCGAGCTCCTACGAGCAGTACTTC. Translation gives CASSPPSSYEQYF.

The CDR3 DNA reads as TGTGCCAGCAGCTCCGGGACAGGGCCCCCCTACGAGCAGTACTTC. Its translation is CASSSGTGPPYEQYF. J is TRBJ2-7 and V is TRBV5-4, with 9 nucleotides matching TRBD1. Germline V gene data show CDR1 as SGHNT and CDR2 as YYREEE (reference sequence). J was trimmed by 2 bases and V by 3 bases; bases with no gene match: 6. The CDR3 has 15 residues. Full variable domain (missing parts from reference TRBV5-4 and TRBJ2-7): ETGVTQSPTHLIKTRGQQVTLRCSSQSGHNTVSWYQQALGQGPQFIFQYYREEENGRGNFPPRFSGLQFPNYSSELNVNALELDDSALYLCASSSGTGPPYEQYFGPGTRLTVT.

The gene calls are TRBV7-8 and TRBJ2-2; TRBD1 matches 7 bases. This CDR3 contains 14 residues. The ends lost 10 bases at V and 0 bases at J; junction bases unmatched: 5. Germline lookup yields CDR1 SGHVS and CDR2 FQNEAQ. CDR3: CATKTGSNTGELFF. The CDR3 nucleotides are TGTGCCACCAAGACAGGGTCGAACACCGGGGAGCTGTTTTTT.

The CDR3 coding sequence is TGCGCCAGCAGGATTGCGGGAGGCTCCTACAATGAGCAGTTCTTC. Protein: CASRIAGGSYNEQFF. This chain joins TRBV5-1 and TRBJ2-1, with 8 bases fitting TRBD2. Per the germline V gene, CDR1 is SGHRS and CDR2 is YFSETQ. The CDR3 runs to 15 residues. The V segment lost 5 bases and the J segment 0 bases; nucleotides outside the gene matches: 4.

This clone came up once. This rearrangement joins TRBV24-1 to TRBJ2-3, with D possibly matching TRBD2 (5 bases). The CDR3 loop spans 13 amino acids. Trimming removed 7 bases at V and 1 base at J, with 8 bases between. Germline V gene sequence: CDR1 KGHDR, CDR2 SFDVKD. The CDR3: CATRPRGTDTQYF. The DNA for the CDR3 is TGTGCCACCAGGCCGCGGGGCACAGATACGCAGTATTTT.

The genes are TRBV3-1 (or the pseudogene TRBV3-2) and TRBJ1-1; 7 positions match TRBD1. The CDR3 extends over 14 amino acids. Trimming took 7 bases from V and 4 from J; bases not matched to a gene: 9. The germline gives CDR1 LGHDT, CDR2 YNNKEL (reference sequence). CDR3 in DNA: TGTGCCAGCACGACAGGGAGTGGGGCCACTGAAGCTTTCTTT. This sequence encodes CASTTGSGATEAFF.